Listed here is a single T cell receptor (beta chain). CDR1 and CDR2 (germline): SGHDT, YYEEEE. The CDR3 spans 16 residues. V trimming: 5 bases; J trimming: 0 bases; junction bases outside the gene matches: 8. Assay: immunoSEQ multiplex PCR; the TCRdb copy retains only in-frame clones and omits some. The data contain 60,000 to 85,000 clones, around 90% of them singletons. These data come from a study of T cell changes during pregnancy in multiple sclerosis. The rearrangement uses TRBV5-6 and TRBJ1-2, with 9 bases that match TRBD1. The clonotype was recovered from a female donor in good health, enrolled as a control in a pregnancy study. The input for sequencing was peripheral blood, taken after pregnancy. The CDR3: CASSGTGWKTNYGYTF. The CDR3 coding sequence is TGTGCCAGCAGTGGGACAGGGTGGAAGACTAACTATGGCTACACCTTC.